A selection of T cell receptor beta chains follows, all from one sample in a study of cytomegalovirus exposure and HLA in healthy donors. Sequenced by immunoSEQ multiplex PCR; TCRdb stores in-frame clones only, minus some. Among 95,000 to 150,000 clones, approximately 8.6% were seen once, and the ten largest hold approximately 6.4%. The sequencing input was PBMCs. Every receptor here comes from a woman between 35 and 50 years old in good health and CMV-seropositive. The CDR3 runs from the conserved cysteine through the conserved F or W. The order of the fields is clone size, V gene, J gene, D gene, CDR3 protein, CDR3 DNA. D genes are given only for firm matches. The size of a clone is reported for some rows only, either as once, few or many, or as a class for expanded clones.

size: few
V: TRBV9
J: TRBJ1-3
D: -
CDR3: CASSADSSGNTIYF
DNA: TGTGCCAGCAGCGCGGACAGCTCTGGAAACACCATATATTTT

size: -
V: TRBV21-1
J: TRBJ1-1
D: -
CDR3: CVSKLRLTVTEAFF
DNA: TGTGTCAGCAAACTACGACTAACAGTCACTGAAGCTTTCTTT

size: -
V: TRBV7-9
J: TRBJ2-7
D: -
CDR3: CASSLPGMQYF
DNA: TGTGCCAGCAGCCTTCCAGGTATGCAGTACTTC

size: -
V: TRBV19
J: TRBJ1-5
D: -
CDR3: CASSIDREINQPQHF
DNA: TGTGCCAGTAGTATAGATCGTGAGATCAATCAGCCCCAGCATTTT

size: -
V: TRBV19
J: TRBJ2-1
D: TRBD2
CDR3: CASSITSSGRSNEQFF
DNA: TGTGCCAGTAGTATCACCTCTAGCGGGCGGAGCAATGAGCAGTTCTTC

size: -
V: TRBV5-4
J: TRBJ2-5
D: TRBD2
CDR3: CASSLPGSGGQETQYF
DNA: TGTGCCAGCAGCTTACCGGGTAGCGGGGGCCAAGAGACCCAGTACTTC

size: few
V: TRBV6-5
J: TRBJ1-2
D: -
CDR3: CASSSARVNYGYTF
DNA: TGTGCCAGCAGTTCCGCGAGGGTTAACTATGGCTACACCTTC

size: few
V: TRBV30
J: TRBJ2-3
D: TRBD2
CDR3: CAWKGLAGGGTDTQYF
DNA: TGTGCCTGGAAAGGCCTAGCGGGGGGCGGGACAGATACGCAGTATTTT

size: few
V: TRBV7-3
J: TRBJ2-5
D: TRBD1
CDR3: CASSFRGQGKGETQYF
DNA: TGTGCCAGCAGCTTTCGGGGACAGGGGAAGGGAGAGACCCAGTACTTC

size: -
V: TRBV2
J: TRBJ1-5
D: TRBD1
CDR3: CASSVGQSNQPQHF
DNA: TGTGCCAGCAGTGTGGGACAGAGCAATCAGCCCCAGCATTTT

size: few
V: TRBV28
J: TRBJ1-1
D: TRBD1
CDR3: CASSLRDRVFHEAFF
DNA: TGTGCCAGCAGTTTAAGGGACAGGGTGTTTCATGAAGCTTTCTTT

size: few
V: TRBV6-5
J: TRBJ2-2
D: -
CDR3: CASSYEGWDTGELFF
DNA: TGTGCCAGCAGTTACGAGGGCTGGGACACCGGGGAGCTGTTTTTT

size: -
V: TRBV5-1
J: TRBJ2-4
D: TRBD1
CDR3: CASSLTTGGKNIQYF
DNA: TGCGCCAGCAGCCTAACGACAGGGGGCAAAAACATTCAGTACTTC

size: few
V: TRBV10-3
J: TRBJ1-3
D: -
CDR3: CAISDFRDLSSGNTIYF
DNA: TGTGCCATCAGTGACTTCCGGGACTTGAGCTCTGGAAACACCATATATTTT

size: -
V: TRBV6-5
J: TRBJ1-1
D: -
CDR3: CASRERTGNTEAFF
DNA: TGTGCCAGCAGGGAGAGAACAGGAAACACTGAAGCTTTCTTT

size: -
V: TRBV5-1
J: TRBJ1-1
D: TRBD1
CDR3: CASSSQGGNTEAFF
DNA: TGCGCCAGCAGCTCGCAGGGGGGGAACACTGAAGCTTTCTTT

size: -
V: TRBV4-2
J: TRBJ2-2
D: TRBD1
CDR3: CASSRQGDTGELFF
DNA: TGTGCCAGCAGCCGACAGGGAGACACCGGGGAGCTGTTTTTT

size: -
V: TRBV6-1
J: TRBJ1-6
D: -
CDR3: CASSARTDNSPLHF
DNA: TGTGCCAGCAGTGCACGGACAGACAATTCACCCCTCCACTTT

size: -
V: TRBV7-9
J: TRBJ1-4
D: -
CDR3: CAGQLLLNEKLFF
DNA: TGTGCCGGACAGCTACTACTTAATGAAAAACTGTTTTTT

size: -
V: TRBV25-1
J: TRBJ1-4
D: -
CDR3: CASNSRLGEKLFF
DNA: TGTGCCAGCAACTCCAGGTTAGGTGAAAAACTGTTTTTT

size: -
V: TRBV5-1
J: TRBJ2-6
D: -
CDR3: CASSFDRTSGANVLTF
DNA: TGCGCCAGCAGCTTTGACAGGACTTCTGGGGCCAACGTCCTGACTTTC

size: -
V: TRBV30
J: TRBJ1-3
D: -
CDR3: CARGTEGNTIYF
DNA: TGTGCCCGTGGGACTGAAGGAAACACCATATATTTT

size: few
V: TRBV5-1
J: TRBJ1-1
D: -
CDR3: CASSVTGYQTEAFF
DNA: TGCGCCAGCAGCGTAACAGGGTATCAGACTGAAGCTTTCTTT

size: -
V: TRBV27
J: TRBJ1-1
D: TRBD1
CDR3: CASSLMRPGKPGGRGAEAFF
DNA: TGTGCCAGCAGTTTAATGCGGCCGGGCAAACCAGGGGGCCGGGGTGCAGAAGCTTTCTTT

size: -
V: TRBV5-5
J: TRBJ1-2
D: -
CDR3: CASSSVYGYTF
DNA: TGTGCCAGCAGCTCTGTCTATGGCTACACCTTC

size: few
V: TRBV30
J: TRBJ2-7
D: -
CDR3: CAWSTGPRYEQYF
DNA: TGTGCCTGGAGTACAGGACCGAGATACGAGCAGTACTTC

size: few
V: TRBV18
J: TRBJ1-1
D: TRBD1
CDR3: CASSPWTGRMNTEAFF
DNA: TGTGCCAGCTCTCCCTGGACAGGGCGGATGAACACTGAAGCTTTCTTT

size: few
V: TRBV5-4
J: TRBJ2-2
D: -
CDR3: CASSLTPGTGELFF
DNA: TGTGCCAGCAGCTTGACCCCAGGCACCGGGGAGCTGTTTTTT

size: -
V: TRBV19
J: TRBJ1-5
D: TRBD1
CDR3: CASRTGGRSNQPQHF
DNA: TGTGCCAGCCGGACAGGGGGACGGAGCAATCAGCCCCAGCATTTT

size: -
V: TRBV15
J: TRBJ1-2
D: TRBD1
CDR3: CATGQVSNYGYTF
DNA: TGTGCCACTGGACAGGTATCTAACTATGGCTACACCTTC

size: -
V: TRBV9
J: TRBJ1-1
D: -
CDR3: CASSVGLGGNTEAFF
DNA: TGTGCCAGCAGCGTAGGGCTGGGGGGGAACACTGAAGCTTTCTTT

size: -
V: TRBV6-1
J: TRBJ1-1
D: -
CDR3: CASSDTRVRTEAFF
DNA: TGTGCCAGCAGTGACACGCGCGTTAGGACTGAGGCTTTCTTT

size: -
V: TRBV7-6
J: TRBJ2-7
D: -
CDR3: CASSPGRGSYEQYF
DNA: TGTGCCAGCAGTCCCGGACGGGGCTCCTACGAGCAGTACTTC

size: -
V: TRBV10-3
J: TRBJ2-1
D: TRBD1
CDR3: CAISEGQGYLGRRFF
DNA: TGTGCCATCAGTGAAGGACAGGGGTATTTGGGTCGGCGGTTCTTC

size: few
V: TRBV27
J: TRBJ2-7
D: -
CDR3: CASTSLREQYF
DNA: TGTGCCAGCACCTCACTTCGAGAGCAGTACTTC

size: -
V: TRBV9
J: TRBJ2-7
D: -
CDR3: CASSAGLPGDGEQYF
DNA: TGTGCCAGCAGCGCCGGGTTGCCAGGGGACGGGGAGCAGTACTTC

size: few
V: TRBV5-6
J: TRBJ1-1
D: -
CDR3: CASSLPVLAEAFF
DNA: TGTGCCAGCAGCTTGCCAGTGCTGGCTGAAGCTTTCTTT

size: -
V: TRBV5-1
J: TRBJ1-5
D: -
CDR3: CASSLMPGKLGWPQHF
DNA: TGCGCCAGCAGCTTGATGCCAGGAAAATTGGGTTGGCCCCAGCATTTT

size: few
V: TRBV7-9
J: TRBJ2-7
D: TRBD1
CDR3: CASSSGGTGSFYEQYF
DNA: TGTGCCAGCAGCTCAGGGGGGACAGGGAGTTTCTACGAGCAGTACTTC

size: -
V: TRBV9
J: TRBJ1-3
D: -
CDR3: CASSVGGGGNTIYF
DNA: TGTGCCAGCAGCGTGGGGGGGGGCGGAAACACCATATATTTT

size: few
V: TRBV19
J: TRBJ2-2
D: -
CDR3: CASSTNPLTKSNTGELFF
DNA: TGTGCCAGTAGTACGAACCCCCTGACTAAATCGAACACCGGGGAGCTGTTTTTT

size: few
V: TRBV7-6
J: TRBJ2-5
D: -
CDR3: CASSARGLQETQYF
DNA: TGTGCCAGCAGCGCCCGAGGACTACAAGAGACCCAGTACTTC

size: few
V: TRBV6-5
J: TRBJ1-1
D: -
CDR3: CASSYGSLNTEAFF
DNA: TGTGCCAGCAGTTATGGGAGTCTGAACACTGAAGCTTTCTTT

size: few
V: TRBV19
J: TRBJ1-6
D: -
CDR3: CASSITGRGSPLHF
DNA: TGTGCCAGTAGTATCACAGGGCGAGGATCACCCCTCCACTTT

size: -
V: TRBV5-1
J: TRBJ2-5
D: -
CDR3: CASSFRPEETQYF
DNA: TGCGCCAGCAGCTTCAGGCCAGAAGAGACCCAGTACTTC

size: -
V: TRBV19
J: TRBJ2-1
D: TRBD2
CDR3: CASSIVTSGGVNEQFF
DNA: TGTGCCAGTAGTATAGTTACTAGCGGGGGGGTGAATGAGCAGTTCTTC

size: -
V: TRBV7-6
J: TRBJ2-7
D: -
CDR3: CASSHSGTSYEQYF
DNA: TGTGCCAGCAGCCACTCCGGGACAAGCTACGAGCAGTACTTC

size: -
V: TRBV5-4
J: TRBJ1-2
D: -
CDR3: CASRDVWRDYGYTF
DNA: TGTGCCAGCAGGGACGTATGGAGGGACTATGGCTACACCTTC

size: few
V: TRBV7-8
J: TRBJ1-5
D: -
CDR3: CASSNWGDQPQHF
DNA: TGTGCCAGCAGCAATTGGGGGGATCAGCCCCAGCATTTT

size: few
V: TRBV6-5
J: TRBJ2-4
D: -
CDR3: CASSYGPAKNIQYF
DNA: TGTGCCAGCAGTTACGGGCCAGCCAAAAACATTCAGTACTTC

size: -
V: TRBV29-1
J: TRBJ1-2
D: TRBD1
CDR3: CSVDPQGASNYGYTF
DNA: TGCAGCGTTGACCCACAGGGGGCCTCGAACTATGGCTACACCTTC

size: -
V: TRBV11-2
J: TRBJ2-7
D: -
CDR3: CASSLHLGQLSSYEQYF
DNA: TGTGCCAGCAGCCTCCATCTCGGACAGCTAAGCTCCTACGAGCAGTACTTC

size: -
V: TRBV6-4
J: TRBJ2-3
D: TRBD2
CDR3: CASSVAGGPDTQYF
DNA: TGTGCCAGCAGTGTGGCGGGGGGGCCAGATACGCAGTATTTT

size: few
V: TRBV5-4
J: TRBJ2-7
D: -
CDR3: CASSTQGLSYEQYF
DNA: TGTGCCAGCAGCACCCAGGGGCTTTCTTACGAGCAGTACTTC

size: few
V: TRBV30
J: TRBJ2-7
D: -
CDR3: CAWSVGQVNYEQYF
DNA: TGTGCCTGGAGTGTTGGTCAGGTAAACTACGAGCAGTACTTC

size: few
V: TRBV28
J: TRBJ1-4
D: TRBD1
CDR3: CASSHAQGASEKLFF
DNA: TGTGCCAGCAGCCACGCACAGGGGGCAAGCGAAAAACTGTTTTTT

size: -
V: TRBV27
J: TRBJ2-4
D: -
CDR3: CASSLSPGTSVQNIQYF
DNA: TGTGCCAGCAGTTTATCGCCGGGGACAAGTGTTCAAAACATTCAGTACTTC

size: -
V: TRBV28
J: TRBJ1-2
D: -
CDR3: CATGVGSYGYTF
DNA: TGTGCCACCGGGGTAGGGTCCTATGGCTACACCTTC